The source of this TCR beta chain is a study of PD-1 blockade in classical Hodgkin lymphoma. Of note for this clone: Its specificity is unknown.

The study, taken as a whole, reports: When set against healthy donors, newly diagnosed patients were reported to show lower baseline TCR diversity. Factors driving the repertoire differences, possibly disease activity or prior therapy, remain undefined. Nivolumab starters within 1 year of ASCT were excluded. The study found that TCR diversity rose significantly by C4D1 in CD4+ but not CD8+ cells.

The CDR3 spans 16 residues. The V and J ends lost 0 bases and 1 base respectively, with 13 bases between them. Per germline, CDR1 GTSNPN and CDR2 SVGIG (reference sequence). The table came from immunoSEQ multiplex PCR; TCRdb's copy has only in-frame clones and leaves some out. The sample shows about 58,000 clones, more than 75% of them seen only once. All the patients suffered relapse after autologous stem cell transplantation, and brentuximab vedotin exposure differed. The source material was peripheral blood mononuclear cells (PBMCs), sampled before the second cycle of nivolumab. This receptor was obtained from a human donor with classical Hodgkin lymphoma. The chain employs TRBV30 and TRBJ1-5, with D unclear. CDR3 nucleotide sequence: TGTGCCTGGAGTGTGGGAGTTTTGGGAAGCAATCAGCCCCAGCATTTT. Translation gives CAWSVGVLGSNQPQHF.